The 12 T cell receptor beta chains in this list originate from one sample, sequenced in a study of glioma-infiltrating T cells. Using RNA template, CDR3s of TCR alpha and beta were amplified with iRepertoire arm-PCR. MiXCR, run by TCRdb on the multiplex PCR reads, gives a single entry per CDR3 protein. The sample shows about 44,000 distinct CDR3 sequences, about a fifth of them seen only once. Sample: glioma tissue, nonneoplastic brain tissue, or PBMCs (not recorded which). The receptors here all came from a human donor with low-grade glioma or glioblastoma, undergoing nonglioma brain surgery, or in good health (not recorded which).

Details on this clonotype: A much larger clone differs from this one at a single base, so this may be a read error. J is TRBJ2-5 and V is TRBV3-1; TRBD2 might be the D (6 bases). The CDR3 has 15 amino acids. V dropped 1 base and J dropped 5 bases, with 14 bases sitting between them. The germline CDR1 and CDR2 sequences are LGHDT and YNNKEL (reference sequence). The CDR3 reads CASSQAGVGFETQYF. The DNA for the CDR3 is TGTGCCAGCAGCCAAGCGGGGGTAGGGTTTGAGACCCAGTACTTC.

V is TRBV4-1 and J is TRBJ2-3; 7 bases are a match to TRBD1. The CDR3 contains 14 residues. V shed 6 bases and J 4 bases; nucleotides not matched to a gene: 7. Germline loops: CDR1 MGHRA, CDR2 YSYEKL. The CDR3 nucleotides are TGCGCCAGCAGTGATACAGGGGCGGCAGATACGCAGTATTTT. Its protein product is CASSDTGAADTQYF.

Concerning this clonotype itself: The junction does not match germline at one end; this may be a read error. The CDR3 protein is CASSHTRDRDRDTQYF. In DNA, the CDR3 is TGTGCCAGCAGCCACACCCGGGACAGGGACAGAGATACGCAGTACTTT. The chain has TRBV6-6 and TRBJ2-3; 9 positions agree with TRBD1. Germline CDR1 is MNHNY and CDR2 is SVGAGI (reference sequence). The CDR3 consists of 16 residues.

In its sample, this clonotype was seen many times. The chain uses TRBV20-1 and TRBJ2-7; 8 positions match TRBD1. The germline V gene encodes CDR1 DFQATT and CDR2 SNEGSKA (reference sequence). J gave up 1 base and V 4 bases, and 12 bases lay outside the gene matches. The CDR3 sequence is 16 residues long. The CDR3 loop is CSATGQGGTFSYEQYF. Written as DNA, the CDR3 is TGCAGTGCTACAGGACAGGGAGGTACTTTTTCCTACGAGCAGTACTTC.

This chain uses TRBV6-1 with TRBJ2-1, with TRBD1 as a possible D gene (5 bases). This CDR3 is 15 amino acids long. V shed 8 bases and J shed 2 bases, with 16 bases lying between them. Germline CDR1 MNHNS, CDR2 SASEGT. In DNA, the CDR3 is TGTGCCAGCCACCCCCAGGGCGGTCCCTACAATGAGCAGTTCTTC. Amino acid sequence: CASHPQGGPYNEQFF.

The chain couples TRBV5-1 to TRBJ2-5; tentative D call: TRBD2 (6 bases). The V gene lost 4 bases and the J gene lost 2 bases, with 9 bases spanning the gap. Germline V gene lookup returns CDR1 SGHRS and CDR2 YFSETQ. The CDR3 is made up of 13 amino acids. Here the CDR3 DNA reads TGCGCCAGCAGCACTAGCACTCAAGAGACCCAGTACTTC. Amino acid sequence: CASSTSTQETQYF.

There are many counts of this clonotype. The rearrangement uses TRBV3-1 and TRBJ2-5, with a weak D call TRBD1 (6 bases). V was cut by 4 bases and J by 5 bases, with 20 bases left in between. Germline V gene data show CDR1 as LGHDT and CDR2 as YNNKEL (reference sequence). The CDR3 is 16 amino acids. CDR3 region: CASSRRPDRPWETQYF. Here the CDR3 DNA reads TGTGCCAGCAGCCGCCGGCCAGACAGGCCTTGGGAGACCCAGTACTTC.

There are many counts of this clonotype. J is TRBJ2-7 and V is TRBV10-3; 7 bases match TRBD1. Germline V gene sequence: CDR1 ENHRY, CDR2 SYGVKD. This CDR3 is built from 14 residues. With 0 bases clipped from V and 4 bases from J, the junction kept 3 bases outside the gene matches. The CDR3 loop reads CAISESRDSYEQYV. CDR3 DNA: TGTGCCATCAGTGAGTCACGGGACAGTTACGAGCAGTACGTC.

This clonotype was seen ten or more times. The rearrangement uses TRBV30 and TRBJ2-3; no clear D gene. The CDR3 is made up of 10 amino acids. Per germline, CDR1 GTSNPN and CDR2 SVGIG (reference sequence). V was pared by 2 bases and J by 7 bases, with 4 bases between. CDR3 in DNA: TGTGCCTGGAGTCTAAATACGCAGTATTTT. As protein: CAWSLNTQYF. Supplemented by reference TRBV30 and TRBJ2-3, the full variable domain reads SQTIHQWPATLVQPVGSPLSLECTVEGTSNPNLYWYRQAAGRGLQLLFYSVGIGQISSEVPQNLSASRPQDRQFILSSKKLLLSDSGFYLCAWSLNTQYFGPGTRLTVL.

CDR3: CASRLAHYNEQFF. The CDR3 DNA is TGTGCCAGCAGACTAGCCCACTACAATGAGCAGTTCTTC. The chain carries TRBV2 and TRBJ2-1; D is possibly TRBD2 (6 bases). This CDR3 comprises 13 residues. The V gene lost 6 bases and the J gene lost 3 bases, with 9 bases spanning the gap. Germline V gene sequence: CDR1 SNHLY, CDR2 FYNNEI.

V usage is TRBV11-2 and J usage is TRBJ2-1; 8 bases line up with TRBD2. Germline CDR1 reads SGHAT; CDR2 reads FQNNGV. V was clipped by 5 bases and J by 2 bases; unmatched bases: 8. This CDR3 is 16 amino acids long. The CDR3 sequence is CASSTYGGAAYNEQFF. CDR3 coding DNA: TGTGCCAGCAGCACCTACGGGGGGGCCGCCTACAATGAGCAGTTCTTC. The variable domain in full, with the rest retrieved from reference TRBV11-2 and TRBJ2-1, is EAGVAQSPRYKIIEKRQSVAFWCNPISGHATLYWYQQILGQGPKLLIQFQNNGVVDDSQLPKDRFSAERLKGVDSTLKIQPAKLEDSAVYLCASSTYGGAAYNEQFFGPGTRLTVL.

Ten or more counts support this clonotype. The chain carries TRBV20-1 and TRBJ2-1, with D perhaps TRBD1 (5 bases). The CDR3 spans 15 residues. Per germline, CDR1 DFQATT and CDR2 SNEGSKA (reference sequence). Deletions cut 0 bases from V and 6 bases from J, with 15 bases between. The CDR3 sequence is CSARDPWTPANEQFF. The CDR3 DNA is TGCAGTGCTAGAGATCCATGGACACCTGCCAATGAGCAGTTCTTC.